Below are 23 T cell receptor beta chains sequenced from a single sample in a study of monozygotic twins with inflammatory bowel disease. TCRdb reprocessed the 5' RACE reads and reports one entry per CDR3 protein, with no DNA. The sample table sets out 400,000 to 500,000 distinct CDR3 sequences. The source material was blood. The receptor set was obtained from a human donor with ulcerative colitis or Crohn's disease, or a healthy co-twin of an affected twin (not recorded which).

The chain combines TRBV5-1 with TRBJ2-7; checking the TCRdb D call of TRBD1 is not possible without DNA. This CDR3 has 17 amino acids. CDR1 is SGHRS and CDR2 is YFSETQ in the germline V gene. CDR3: CASSDAGGRPAGYEQYF.

The gene calls are TRBV20-1 and TRBJ1-1. This CDR3 is 11 amino acids long. The germline CDR1 and CDR2 sequences are DFQATT and SNEGSKA (reference sequence). The CDR3 loop is CSARGIGEAFF.

The rearrangement links TRBV28 to TRBJ2-7; the TCRdb D gene call, TRBD1, has no DNA to confirm it. The CDR3 extends over 13 amino acids. CDR1 and CDR2 from the germline V gene are MDHEN and SYDVKM. The CDR3 sequence: CASSPGQLWGQYF.

This chain joins TRBV15 and TRBJ2-1; TCRdb outputs TRBD2, but without DNA this stays unchecked. Germline lookup yields CDR1 LNHNV and CDR2 YYDKDF (reference sequence). This CDR3 has 16 amino acids. The CDR3 sequence is CATSRDLAGKYNEQFF.

The chain joins TRBV11-2 to TRBJ2-2; TCRdb reports TRBD1, a call that lacks DNA to check it against. Germline-derived CDR1 and CDR2 are SGHAT and FQNNGV. The CDR3 extends over 15 amino acids. The CDR3 reads CASIQTGGAPGELFF.

V is TRBV3-1 and J is TRBJ2-1; no DNA is available, so the TRBD1 call from TCRdb remains unchecked. The CDR3 length is 15 residues. Germline V gene data show CDR1 as LGHDT and CDR2 as YNNKEL (reference sequence). CDR3 residues: CASSRTDHNLQGQFF.

The chain links TRBV10-3 to TRBJ1-2. The CDR3 covers 16 residues. Germline V gives CDR1 ENHRY, CDR2 SYGVKD. CDR3 protein: CAISESGLSQDYGYTF.

This rearrangement joins TRBV11-1 to TRBJ2-2; TCRdb's D call of TRBD1 is untestable without DNA. The CDR3 is 19 amino acids. Germline V CDR1 and CDR2: SGHAT, FQDESV (reference sequence). This chain's CDR3 is CASSLAEAVGAPGTGELFF.

The chain carries TRBV19 and TRBJ1-4. CDR1 and CDR2 (germline): LNHDA, SQIVND (reference sequence). The CDR3 is 16 amino acids. The CDR3 protein is CASSNFPGGTNEKLFF.

The chain employs TRBV12-3 or TRBV12-4 and TRBJ1-5. The CDR3 covers 13 residues. CDR3 in amino acids: CASTKDGNQPQHF.

V and J are TRBV5-1 and TRBJ1-3; TCRdb proposes TRBD1, but this gene call is untestable without DNA. The CDR3 has 16 residues. CDR1 is SGHRS and CDR2 is YFSETQ in the germline V gene. The CDR3 reads CASSLGQGSSGNTIYF. Full variable domain (outside the CDR3, taken from reference TRBV5-1 and TRBJ1-3): KAGVTQTPRYLIKTRGQQVTLSCSPISGHRSVSWYQQTPGQGLQFLFEYFSETQRNKGNFPGRFSGRQFSNSRSEMNVSTLELGDSALYLCASSLGQGSSGNTIYFGEGSWLTVV.

J is TRBJ1-5 and V is TRBV5-5; no DNA is available, so the TRBD1 call from TCRdb remains unchecked. CDR1 is SGHKS and CDR2 is YYEKEE in the germline V gene (reference sequence). The CDR3 is 16 amino acids. Here the CDR3 reads CASSGETGNSNQPQHF. The complete variable domain, with remaining parts taken from reference TRBV5-5 and TRBJ1-5, reads DAGVTQSPTHLIKTRGQQVTLRCSPISGHKSVSWYQQVLGQGPQFIFQYYEKEERGRGNFPDRFSARQFPNYSSELNVNALLLGDSALYLCASSGETGNSNQPQHFGDGTRLSIL.

The chain combines TRBV7-6 with TRBJ1-1. The CDR3 totals 13 residues. Per germline, CDR1 SGHVS and CDR2 FNYEAQ. CDR3 protein: CASRRQSNTEAFF. Looking up the rest from reference TRBV7-6 and TRBJ1-1 gives the full variable domain: GAGVSQSPRYKVTKRGQDVALRCDPISGHVSLYWYRQALGQGPEFLTYFNYEAQQDKSGLPNDRFSAERPEGSISTLTIQRTEQRDSAMYRCASRRQSNTEAFFGQGTRLTVV.

CDR3 sequence reads: CASSPRTSGYNEQFF. This rearrangement joins TRBV5-1 to TRBJ2-1; with no DNA, the TCRdb D assignment of TRBD2 cannot be verified. The length of the CDR3 is 15 residues. The germline V gene encodes CDR1 SGHRS and CDR2 YFSETQ.

The chain joins TRBV7-8 to TRBJ2-7; no DNA is available, so the TRBD2 call from TCRdb remains unchecked. This CDR3 contains 14 residues. CDR1 SGHVS and CDR2 FQNEAQ come from the germline V gene. The CDR3 region is CASSSLAGGYEQYF.

V usage is TRBV7-2 and J usage is TRBJ2-5; TCRdb picks TRBD2, but there is no DNA to check that call. CDR1 and CDR2 from the germline V gene are SGHTA and FQGNSA. CDR3 length: 14 residues. The CDR3 here is CASSLATLEETQYF.

The rearrangement links TRBV7-2 to TRBJ2-3. Germline V gene lookup returns CDR1 SGHTA and CDR2 FQGNSA. The CDR3 contains 11 residues. This chain's CDR3 is CASSSKNTQYF.

This chain connects TRBV20-1 to TRBJ1-5; with no DNA, the TCRdb D assignment of TRBD1 cannot be verified. This CDR3 spans 14 amino acids. CDR1 and CDR2 from the germline V gene are DFQATT and SNEGSKA (reference sequence). CDR3 region: CSAEPPGSVQPQHF.

This chain connects TRBV7-8 to TRBJ2-1; TCRdb's D call, TRBD1, is unchecked because there is no DNA. The CDR3 has 16 amino acids. Germline assignment: CDR1 SGHVS and CDR2 FQNEAQ. The CDR3 here is CASSLYIDRVGNEQFF.

The chain employs TRBV7-2 and TRBJ1-5; the TCRdb D gene call, TRBD1, has no DNA to confirm it. The CDR3 loop spans 15 amino acids. Germline V gene data show CDR1 as SGHTA and CDR2 as FQGNSA. The CDR3 loop reads CASSRGTGDYQPQHF.

The chain joins TRBV4-2 to TRBJ2-5; as DNA is missing, the TRBD1 call by TCRdb cannot be tested. Germline V lookup: CDR1 LGHNA, CDR2 YNFKEQ. The CDR3 runs to 16 residues. The CDR3 sequence: CASSQGNGNLGGTQYF.

V is TRBV4-1 and J is TRBJ1-2; the TCRdb D gene call, TRBD1, has no DNA to confirm it. The CDR3 loop spans 15 amino acids. CDR1 and CDR2 (germline): MGHRA, YSYEKL. CDR3 in amino acids: CASSQPGVRADGYTF.

The chain links TRBV19 to TRBJ2-1; TCRdb returns TRBD2, unconfirmable since there is no DNA. CDR1 is LNHDA, CDR2 SQIVND, per germline (reference sequence). The CDR3 covers 14 residues. CDR3 region: CASISGGSYNEQFF.